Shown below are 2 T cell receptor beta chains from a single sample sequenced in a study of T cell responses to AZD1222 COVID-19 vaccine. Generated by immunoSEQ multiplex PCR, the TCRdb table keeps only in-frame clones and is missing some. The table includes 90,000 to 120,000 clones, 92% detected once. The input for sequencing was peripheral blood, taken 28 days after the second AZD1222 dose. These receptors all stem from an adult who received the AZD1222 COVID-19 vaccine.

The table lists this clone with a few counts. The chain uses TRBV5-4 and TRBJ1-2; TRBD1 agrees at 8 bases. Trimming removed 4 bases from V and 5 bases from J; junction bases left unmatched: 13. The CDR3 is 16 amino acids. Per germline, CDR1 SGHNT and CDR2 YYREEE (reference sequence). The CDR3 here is CASSPRGTGDTYGYTF. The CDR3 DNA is TGTGCCAGCAGCCCCCGAGGGACAGGAGATACTTATGGCTACACCTTC. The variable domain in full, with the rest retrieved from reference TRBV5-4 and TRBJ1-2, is ETGVTQSPTHLIKTRGQQVTLRCSSQSGHNTVSWYQQALGQGPQFIFQYYREEENGRGNFPPRFSGLQFPNYSSELNVNALELDDSALYLCASSPRGTGDTYGYTFGSGTRLTVV.

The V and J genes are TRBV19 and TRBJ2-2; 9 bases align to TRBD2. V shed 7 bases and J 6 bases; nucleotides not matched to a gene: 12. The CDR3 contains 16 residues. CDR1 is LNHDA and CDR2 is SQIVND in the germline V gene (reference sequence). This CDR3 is CASINMAGGPAGELFF. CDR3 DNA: TGTGCCAGTATCAATATGGCGGGAGGGCCGGCCGGGGAGCTGTTTTTT.